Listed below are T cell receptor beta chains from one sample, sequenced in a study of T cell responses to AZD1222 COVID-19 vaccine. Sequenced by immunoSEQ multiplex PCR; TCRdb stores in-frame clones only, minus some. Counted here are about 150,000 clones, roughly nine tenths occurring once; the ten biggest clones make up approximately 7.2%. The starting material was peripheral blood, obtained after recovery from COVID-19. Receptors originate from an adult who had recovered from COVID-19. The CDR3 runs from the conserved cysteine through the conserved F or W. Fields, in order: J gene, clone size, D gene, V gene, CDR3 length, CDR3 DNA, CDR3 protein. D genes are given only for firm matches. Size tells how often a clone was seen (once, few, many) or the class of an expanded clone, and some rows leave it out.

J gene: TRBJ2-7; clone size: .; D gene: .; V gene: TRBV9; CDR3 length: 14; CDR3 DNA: TGTGCCAGCAGCCCCAGGACGGTGTCCTACGAGCAGTACTTC; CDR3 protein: CASSPRTVSYEQYF
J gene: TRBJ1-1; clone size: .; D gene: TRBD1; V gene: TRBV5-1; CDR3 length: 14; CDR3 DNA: TGCGCCAGCAGCTTGGGAGGGGACAGGGTTGAAGCTTTCTTT; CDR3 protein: CASSLGGDRVEAFF
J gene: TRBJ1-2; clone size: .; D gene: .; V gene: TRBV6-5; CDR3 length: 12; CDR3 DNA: TGTGCCAGCAGTTCCCTACTGGATGGCTACACCTTC; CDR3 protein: CASSSLLDGYTF
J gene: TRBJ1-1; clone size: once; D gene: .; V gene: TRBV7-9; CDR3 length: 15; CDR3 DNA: TGTGCCAGCAGCTTAGCCGGGAGATCGAACACTGAAGCTTTCTTT; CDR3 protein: CASSLAGRSNTEAFF
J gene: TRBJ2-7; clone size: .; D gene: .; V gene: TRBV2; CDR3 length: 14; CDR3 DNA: TGTGCCAGCAGTGTTAGTCGGGGAATGAGGGAGCAGTACTTC; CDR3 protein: CASSVSRGMREQYF
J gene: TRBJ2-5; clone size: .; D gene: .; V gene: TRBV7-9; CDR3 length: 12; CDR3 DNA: TGTGCCAGCAGCCCCCTTCCAGAGACCCAGTACTTC; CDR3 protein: CASSPLPETQYF
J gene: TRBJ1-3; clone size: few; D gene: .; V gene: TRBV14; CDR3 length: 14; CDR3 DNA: TGTGCCAGCAGCCCAACGGGCGGCGAAAACACCATATATTTT; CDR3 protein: CASSPTGGENTIYF
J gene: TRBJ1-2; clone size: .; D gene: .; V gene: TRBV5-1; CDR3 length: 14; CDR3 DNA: TGCGCCAGCAGCTGGGGGGACGGGTCAGATGGCTACACCTTC; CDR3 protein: CASSWGDGSDGYTF
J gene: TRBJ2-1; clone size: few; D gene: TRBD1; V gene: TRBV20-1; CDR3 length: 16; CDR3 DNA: TGCAGTGCTAGTGACAGGGGTCGGGTTTCCTACAATGAGCAGTTCTTC; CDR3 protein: CSASDRGRVSYNEQFF
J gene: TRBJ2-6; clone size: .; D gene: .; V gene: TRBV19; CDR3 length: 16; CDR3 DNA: TGTGCCAGTAGCGCGGAGGTGGTGTCTGGGGCCAACGTCCTGACTTTC; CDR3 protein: CASSAEVVSGANVLTF
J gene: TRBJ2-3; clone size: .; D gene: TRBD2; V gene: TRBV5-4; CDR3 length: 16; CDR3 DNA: TGTGCCAGCAGCCTCGGACTAGCGGGGATCACAGATACGCAGTATTTT; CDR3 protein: CASSLGLAGITDTQYF
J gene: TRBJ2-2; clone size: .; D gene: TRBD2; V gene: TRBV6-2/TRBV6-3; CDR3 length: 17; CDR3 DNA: TGTGCCAGCAGTTACCTAGCGGGGGGGCCTACGGCCGGGGAGCTGTTTTTT; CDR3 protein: CASSYLAGGPTAGELFF
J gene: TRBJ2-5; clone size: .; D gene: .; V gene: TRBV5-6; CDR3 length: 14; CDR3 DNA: TGTGCCAGCACCATCCTCACGAGGCAAGAGACCCAGTACTTC; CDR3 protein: CASTILTRQETQYF
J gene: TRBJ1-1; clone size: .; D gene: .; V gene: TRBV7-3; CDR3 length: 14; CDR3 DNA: TGTGCCAGCAGCGGAACAGGGACGAACACTGAAGCTTTCTTT; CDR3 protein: CASSGTGTNTEAFF
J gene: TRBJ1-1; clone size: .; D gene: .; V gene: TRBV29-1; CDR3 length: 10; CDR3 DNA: TGCAGCTCTTGGGACACTGAAGCTTTCTTT; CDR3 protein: CSSWDTEAFF
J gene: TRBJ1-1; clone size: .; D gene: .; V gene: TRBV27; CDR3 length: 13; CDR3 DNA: TGTGCCAGCAGTTTTCAGGGTAATACTGAAGCTTTCTTT; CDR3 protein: CASSFQGNTEAFF
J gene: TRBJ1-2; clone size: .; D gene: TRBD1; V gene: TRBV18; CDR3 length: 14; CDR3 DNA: TGTGCCAGCTCACCAGGGGACAGCTCCTATGGCTACACCTTC; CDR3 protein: CASSPGDSSYGYTF
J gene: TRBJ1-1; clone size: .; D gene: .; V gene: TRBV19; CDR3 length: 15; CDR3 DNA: TGTGCCAGTAGCGTCTCCATGGGAGCGGGCACTGAAGCTTTCTTT; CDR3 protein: CASSVSMGAGTEAFF
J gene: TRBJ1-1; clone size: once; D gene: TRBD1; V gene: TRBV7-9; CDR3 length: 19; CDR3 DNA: TGTGCCAGCAGCTCCCCGGGACAGGGGTCCAACCTCATGAACACTGAAGCTTTCTTT; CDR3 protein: CASSSPGQGSNLMNTEAFF
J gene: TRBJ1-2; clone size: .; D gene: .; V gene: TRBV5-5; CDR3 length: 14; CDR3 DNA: TGTGCCAGCAGCTTTACAGGAGAATACTATGGCTACACCTTC; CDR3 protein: CASSFTGEYYGYTF
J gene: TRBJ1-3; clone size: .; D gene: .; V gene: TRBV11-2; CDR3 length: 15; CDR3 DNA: TGTGCCAGCAGACGGGGCGGTCTTTCTGGAAACACCATATATTTT; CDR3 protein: CASRRGGLSGNTIYF
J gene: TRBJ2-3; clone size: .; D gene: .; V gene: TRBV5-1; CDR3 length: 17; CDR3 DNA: TGCGCCAGCAGCTCCGGACAGGGAGGGATTGGGACAGATACGCAGTATTTT; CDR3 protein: CASSSGQGGIGTDTQYF